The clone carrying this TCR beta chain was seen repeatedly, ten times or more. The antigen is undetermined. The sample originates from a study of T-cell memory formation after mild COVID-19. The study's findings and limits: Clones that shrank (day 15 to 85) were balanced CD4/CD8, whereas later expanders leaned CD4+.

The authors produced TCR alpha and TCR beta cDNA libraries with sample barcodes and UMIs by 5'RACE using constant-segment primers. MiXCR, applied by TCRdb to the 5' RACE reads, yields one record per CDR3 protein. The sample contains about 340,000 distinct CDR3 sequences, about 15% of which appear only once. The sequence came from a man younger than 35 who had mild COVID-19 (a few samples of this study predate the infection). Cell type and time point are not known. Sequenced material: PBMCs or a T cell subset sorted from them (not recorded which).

CDR3 bases: TGTGCCAGCAGCCACTCCTATAATTCACCCCTCCACTTT. Encoded protein: CASSHSYNSPLHF. V and J are TRBV6-6 and TRBJ1-6, with D unclear. This CDR3 spans 13 amino acids. Trimming took off 6 bases at V and 0 bases at J, with 3 bases between the two ends. The germline gives CDR1 MNHNY, CDR2 SVGAGI (reference sequence).